What follows describes a single T cell receptor (beta chain). What this receptor recognizes is not known. No clone much larger than this one lies a single base away; base qualities are absent. Stable Graves' hyperthyroidism was defined as no progression to ophthalmopathy during 18 months of follow-up. Hyperthyroidism patients were newly diagnosed, with disease duration under 2 months, and aged 18 to 65 years. Any patient with an uncontrolled infection, another autoimmune disease, pregnancy or lactation was excluded. Clinical symptoms, serum thyroxine and TRAb, thyroid ultrasound, and orbital computed tomography formed the basis for the diagnoses. PBMCs were separated from roughly 9.3 ml of fresh peripheral blood using Ficoll-Paque density gradient centrifugation. Total RNA was extracted with Trizol reagent, and quality was checked on an Agilent 2100 Bioanalyzer. The data belong to a study of T cells in Graves' hyperthyroidism and ophthalmopathy (dated by TCRdb to the late 2010s). With regard to the full study: Peripheral blood was collected at initial diagnosis, before any treatment. TCR V-J signatures able to tell the groups apart were searched for in a discovery cohort of 90 to 100 patients, of whom fewer than 45 had Graves' ophthalmopathy and 55 to 65 had stable Graves' hyperthyroidism. An independent validation cohort of under 20 hyperthyroidism patients and 15 or so patients who later progressed to ophthalmopathy tested prospective prediction of ophthalmopathy. The approximately 90 discovery patients were divided at random into training and test sets in a 7:3 ratio. In addition, the study compared T-cell repertoires in thyroid tissue and in blood from roughly 6 Graves' hyperthyroidism patients. After sampling, hyperthyroidism patients received methimazole starting at 30 mg daily, and ophthalmopathy patients received high-dose intravenous methylprednisolone. The paper reports TCR Vbeta CDR3 sequencing of some 140 peripheral blood samples: 40 to 45 ophthalmopathy, fewer than 80 hyperthyroidism and approximately 17 progressor patients.

A distance of 12 bases separates the germline ends of V and J, which lose 6 bases and 0 bases respectively. The germline V gene gives CDR1 as MDHEN and CDR2 as SYDVKM. The CDR3 sequence holds 14 residues, the cysteine and phenylalanine included. Just the 42-base CDR3 DNA is kept, in frame starting at base 1. Amplification of TCR beta CDR3 regions was carried out from RNA transcripts. For the first round of RT-PCR on the TCR CDR3, the HTBI primer set was used together with the Qiagen OneStep RT-PCR kit. The libraries were constructed in a second round of multiplex PCR and then size-selected and purified. The libraries were sequenced on an Illumina HiSeq2000 using paired-end 100 bp reads. Concerning the study's data processing: SOAPnuke was used to process the raw data, removing reads that contained adapters or uncalled bases, had a mean Phred below 15, or lacked an exact match to the constant primer or identifier. High-quality paired reads were merged with COPE v1.2.5, and unique nucleotide sequences were defined as clonotypes. MiTCR v1.1 was used to align clonotypes to the IMGT TRBV, TRBD and TRBJ reference segments. Only V-J combinations with frequency above 0.0001, covering about 99% of repertoires, were analysed. The TCS score was defined as the ratio of F50 (clonal expansion) to E x V (chaos), calculated using BLOSUM62-based TCRdist between CDR3 peptides within each V-J. Welch's t-statistics and random forest reduced fewer than 550 V-J features to 13, which were used in a naive Bayes classifier (R e1071). The public reads were reprocessed in TCRdb via fastp at Q25 and MiXCR, keeping in-frame beta chains. Every distinct CDR3 protein forms one entry, paired with its most common genes and DNA. The authors' filters were not applied to this entry. The sample includes 550,000 to 800,000 distinct CDR3 sequences, with 17% observed a single time. Together, the top ten hold roughly 15% of the sample.

The paper's findings and limits, for the study overall: Sample size was not statistically predetermined, and blinding of investigators to group allocation was not performed. In cross-validation, a model built on a 13 V-J signature told ophthalmopathy apart from stable hyperthyroidism with 85% to 90% sensitivity and about 81% specificity, and in testing the same model reached 80%/75%. Most expanded thyroid clonotypes (frequency above 0.001) were also found in blood, which suggests that blood repertoires may mirror thyroid immune responses. In validation, progression to ophthalmopathy was predicted by the model with 70.59% sensitivity and roughly 72% specificity, a median of roughly six months before onset.

Material: blood. This receptor chain uses TRBV28 and TRBJ2-7; perhaps TRBD1 is the D gene, with 5 bases matching. The TCR comes from a man over 45 with Graves' hyperthyroidism. The CDR3 region reads CASRLAGISYEQYF. The DNA sequence is as follows: TGTGCCAGCAGGTTGGCAGGGATCTCCTACGAGCAGTACTTC. Reference TRBV28 and TRBJ2-7 genes cover what lies past the CDR3, so the full variable domain is DVKVTQSSRYLVKRTGEKVFLECVQDMDHENMFWYRQDPGLGLRLIYFSYDVKMKEKGDIPEGYSVSREKKERFSLILESASTNQTSMYLCASRLAGISYEQYFGPGTRLTVT.